The text below deals with one T cell receptor beta chain. Its antigen specificity is not known. Base qualities are not provided; no much larger clone lies one nucleotide away. The data are from a study of cytomegalovirus exposure and HLA in healthy donors (TCRdb year 2017). About the study as a whole: In an earlier analysis of 587 of the donors, approximately 300 Gb of sequence data and 90 million to 120 million unique TCR beta sequences from roughly 180 million T cells were reported. Roughly 300 gigabases of sequencing data and some 85 million unique TCR sequences were included in an early release covering about 700 HLA-typed donors. Of the 300 to 450 genotyped donors, over 65% fell in the genetic ancestry cluster associated with self-reported Caucasian donors. The study aimed to test whether signatures of past pathogen exposure could be identified by cataloging public T cell receptors. The study used immunosequencing to profile the T cell repertoires of 670 or so subjects and linked those repertoires to cytomegalovirus serostatus. Along with the approximately 650-subject first cohort, a separate validation cohort of about 110 different subjects was used. To predict cytomegalovirus infection status, the study combined high-throughput TCR immunosequencing, statistical association of individual TCRs with disease status, and machine learning. A later analysis re-examined previously published TCR beta repertoires from just over 650 donors and added high-resolution HLA genotyping to investigate patterns of TCR occurrence. Rather than drawing on any new phenotypic data, the later analysis identified candidate immune exposures from TCR beta sequences and the way those sequences occurred across donors. An earlier analysis of about 600 of the donors used high-throughput TCR beta sequencing to judge whether each TCR beta V gene segment behaved as functional or pseudogenic. Alongside the repertoire data, information on donor age, sex, ethnicity and CMV serostatus was compiled. A later genetic analysis took genome-wide SNP genotypes for about 65% of the 666 donors and used that subset as a discovery cohort. All discovery cohort repertoires had been generated using a single sequencing platform. HLA typing covered class I and class II loci at four-digit resolution. The number of typed donors differed by locus: about 620-630 for A, B, C, DRB1 and DQB1; approximately 540 for DQA1; approximately 600 for DPA1; and around 450 for DPB1. A few DR-DQ haplotypes were handled as single units for association and clustering because linkage in the cohort was strong. On average, approximately 250,000 unique TCR beta nucleotide sequences were sequenced per donor among some 420 genotyped donors of the cohort, with approximately 18% of those sequences being non-productive. What the authors observed across the whole study: Three of the identified cytomegalovirus-associated TCR beta chains were confirmed in vitro to be specific for cytomegalovirus antigens. In a later analysis, 16,951 TCR beta sequences were associated with specific HLA alleles at a false discovery rate of 0.05. V-gene and J-gene trimming of TCR beta chains was associated with a missense DCLRE1C variant in a later genetic analysis, and the association was replicated in an independent cohort. The authors suggested that the approach could potentially be extended to other disease states and immunological phenotypes. The presence/absence analyses assumed that sequencing depth was roughly uniform across donors, and that assumption may not be true. A later analysis found that HLA-associated TCR beta chains were more clonally expanded and had lower generation probabilities than equally common non-associated chains. A later genetic analysis reported fewer N-insertions in productive TCRs among donors in an Asian-associated ancestry cluster than the approximately 700-donor mean. The classifier was reported to diagnose cytomegalovirus status with high specificity and sensitivity in both the original cohort and the validation cohort. Because counts were too low, roughly 16 rarely observed V segments, including chromosome 9 orphons, were left out of the earlier analysis of about 500 of the donors. In the study, 150 to 200 TCR beta chains were listed as associated with cytomegalovirus. Linkage disequilibrium might explain the correlated functional status among segregating V segments, but an unknown experimental factor could not be ruled out. A further reported finding was that TCR beta sequences accurately predicted the HLA-A and HLA-B alleles for most subjects in the first cohort. Immune exposure information for the cohort was limited to CMV serostatus. In an earlier analysis of approximately 590 of the donors, most TCR beta V segments appeared in productive rearrangements about 90% or about 30% of the time, broadly matching IMGT annotations. Only TCR beta chains were sequenced in this cohort, and the absence of alpha or paired-chain data limited detectable features. In a later analysis, several top co-occurrence clusters were reported to appear linked to parvovirus B19, influenza, CMV and Epstein-Barr virus. Strong co-occurrence of HLA alleles, especially DR and DQ, made assigning TCR associations to individual alleles difficult. A later analysis found that TCR association rates varied across HLA loci, with DRB1 alleles showing the most associated TCRs and HLA-C alleles the fewest. While some public TCRs were present in many individuals, most TCR sequences turned up only very rarely across donors. A cluster of highly shared sequence variants was judged likely to be a technical artifact of the sequencing pipeline. According to a later analysis, most CMV-associated TCR beta chains appeared to be HLA-restricted, and the HLA associations seemed to be driven largely by CMV exposure. Because some donors lacked HLA typing at each locus, the association tests relied only on the typed subset. Some IMGT-functional V segments, including TRBV6-2 and TRBV6-3, could not be told apart with the 87-base-pair reads, so those segments were excluded.

The method behind the library was the immunoSEQ multiplex PCR assay. The multiplex PCR relied on a mix of 60 forward primers for TCR Vbeta segments and 13 reverse primers for TCR Jbeta segments. A multiplex PCR assay on genomic DNA amplified the CDR3 region of rearranged TCR beta genes. The Illumina HiSeq System was used to sequence the amplified TCR beta libraries as 87-base-pair reads. Per the source publication's procedure: A later analysis counted approximately 76 million unique TCR beta chains across the 666 repertoires, and approximately 11 million of these chains were shared by at least two donors. To remove PCR and sequencing errors, raw reads were error-corrected and collapsed into unique sequences using a nearest-neighbor algorithm that merged closely related sequences. V, D and J gene segments were assigned by aligning CDR3 sequences to IMGT reference sequences. For a sequence to be retained, at least a six-nucleotide match to both a V gene segment and a J gene segment was required. Rearrangements were classified as productive when the CDR3 lacked stop codons and remained in frame with V and J, and all other rearrangements were classified as non-productive. CDR3 was defined according to IMGT convention as the region running from the second conserved V-encoded cysteine to the conserved J-encoded phenylalanine. In an earlier analysis of around 540 of the donors, sequences lacking an unambiguous match to a single V gene segment were excluded. An earlier analysis of fewer than 750 of the donors called V segments functional above 56.7% productive rearrangements and segregating when the between-donor standard deviation exceeded 5%. A statistical classification framework was built to diagnose cytomegalovirus status from the catalog of TCR beta chain sequences. In a later analysis, V and J genes were assigned by comparing TCR nucleotide sequences against IMGT/GENE-DB human TR gene sequences. In a later analysis, CDR3 sequences and most-parsimonious VDJ recombination scenarios were assigned using the TCRdist pipeline. In a later analysis, each TCR beta chain was defined by its CDR3 amino acid sequence together with its V-gene family, and reads without a unique V-gene family were excluded. As a way to deal with suspected cross-contamination and a sequencing artifact, a later analysis dropped 450 to 700 nucleotide sequences that were highly shared and had low generation probability. A later analysis calculated a clonal expansion index for each public chain from normalized within-repertoire ranks of inferred template counts. In a later analysis, generation probabilities were computed with a VDJ recombination model fitted to out-of-frame rearrangements, and the resulting probabilities were checked against IGoR. In a later analysis, hypergeometric tests were used to score TCR-TCR, TCR-HLA and TCR-CMV co-occurrence, with a repertoire-size bias correction applied to TCR pairs. In a later analysis, false discovery rates were estimated by permuting HLA or CMV assignments 20 times. In a later analysis, co-occurring TCRs were grouped using DBSCAN, with TCRdist sequence similarity added in when clustering inside HLA-allele-positive subsets. Repertoires with fewer than 30,000 or more than 120,000 public chains were left out of co-occurrence clustering, as were four to six repertoires with anomalous nucleotide sharing. As stored in TCRdb, this immuneACCESS dataset retains in-frame rearrangements with V and J assigned. A fraction of the clones does not appear; measured against another copy, unresolved V genes explain less than half of the discrepancy, and the remainder lacks a known reason. V, J and clone size were drawn from that table, and D and trimming were deduced from the DNA. In all, the sample holds under 150,000 clones, and about 81% of those were seen once. The ten largest clonotypes hold about 7.5% of the sample.

The V end loses 2 bases and the J end loses 4 bases, and a stretch of 9 bases separates them. The CDR1 and CDR2 encoded by the germline V gene (reference sequence) are GTSNPN and SVGIG. From cysteine to phenylalanine, the CDR3 is 13 amino acids long. Only CDR3 DNA is held: 39 bases, read in frame from base 1. In total, roughly 670 healthy bone marrow donors made up the cohort. Cohort members were all nominally healthy when sampled, although unrecorded immune exposures were likely present. The donor tested CMV seropositive, placing the donor among the 250 to 300 seropositive members of the cohort. A peripheral blood sample was collected from each donor, and TCR beta sequencing was performed on peripheral blood mononuclear cells. Genomic DNA was extracted from the blood cell samples with the Qiagen DNeasy Blood Extraction Kit.

This receptor was taken from a woman between 45 and 65 years old in good health and CMV-seropositive. The specimen was PBMCs. The sequence is built from TRBV30 and TRBJ2-1; D gene: possibly TRBD2, on 5 matching bases. This receptor has the CDR3 CAWSRGGYNEQFF. The DNA reads as follows: TGTGCCTGGAGTCGTGGCGGGTACAATGAGCAGTTCTTC. Full variable domain (CDR3 extended with the reference TRBV30 and TRBJ2-1 proteins): SQTIHQWPATLVQPVGSPLSLECTVEGTSNPNLYWYRQAAGRGLQLLFYSVGIGQISSEVPQNLSASRPQDRQFILSSKKLLLSDSGFYLCAWSRGGYNEQFFGPGTRLTVL.